The source of this TCR beta chain is a study of T-cell reconstitution after alpha-beta-depleted transplantation in children. Unique molecular identifiers tagged the TCRbeta library. TCRdb fed the PCR reads into MiXCR, producing one record per CDR3 protein. The sample lists about 340,000 distinct CDR3 sequences, roughly 15% occurring once. Sequenced material: PBMCs, taken from the stem cell graft. The sequence came from a human donor who donated a stem cell graft to a child with Fanconi anemia.

In DNA, the CDR3 is TGTGCCTGGAGTAAACTAGCGGGGGGGCACAATGAGCAGTTCTTC. It is translated as CAWSKLAGGHNEQFF. This chain links TRBV30 with TRBJ2-1; TRBD2 matches at 13 bases. The trim removed 2 bases at V and 5 bases at J, leaving 3 bases unmatched. CDR3 length: 15 residues. Germline V gives CDR1 GTSNPN, CDR2 SVGIG (reference sequence).